This TCR beta chain is drawn from a study of blood T cell repertoires in COVID-19. Study as a whole: PBMCs, B-cell-depleted T cells, or T cells were the source of the cDNA or gDNA that made up the material.

Per the germline V gene, CDR1 is SGHTS and CDR2 is YDEGEE. The CDR3 is 14 residues long. Trimming took off 0 bases at V and 1 base at J, with 7 bases between the two ends. Sequencing used immunoSEQ multiplex PCR; TCRdb keeps in-frame clones, though not all of them. Of tens of thousands of clones in the sample, around 80% are singletons; the top ten hold roughly 8.7%. The chain combines TRBV5-8 with TRBJ1-1; D is undetermined. The sample comprised peripheral blood. The source is an elderly woman with acute or convalescent COVID-19. CDR3 nucleotide sequence: TGTGCCAGCAGCTTGGGGGCCGGGAACACTGAAGCTTTCTTT. Protein: CASSLGAGNTEAFF.